This is a list of T cell receptor beta chains from one sample in a study of control samples from healthy donors and cancer patients. TCRdb's table, derived via immunoSEQ multiplex PCR, lists solely in-frame clones and lacks some. This table has 150,000 or so clones, 80% to 95% appearing once. Sequencing used blood. These receptors were collected from a woman aged 25 to 39 in good health. The CDR3 runs from the conserved cysteine through the conserved F or W. Each record gives: J gene, D gene, clone size, V gene, CDR3 protein, CDR3 DNA. D genes are given only for firm matches. Clone size appears in some rows only: once, few, many, or a class for an expanded clone.

j_call: TRBJ1-6
d_call: TRBD1
clone_size: NA
v_call: TRBV28
cdr3_aa: CASSFPDRGSANNSPLHF
cdr3_nt: TGTGCCAGCAGTTTTCCCGACAGGGGTAGTGCGAATAATTCACCCCTCCACTTT

j_call: TRBJ1-3
d_call: NA
clone_size: NA
v_call: TRBV28
cdr3_aa: CASSLIDRHGNTIYF
cdr3_nt: TGTGCCAGCAGTTTAATCGACAGGCATGGAAACACCATATATTTT

j_call: TRBJ2-7
d_call: NA
clone_size: NA
v_call: TRBV7-2
cdr3_aa: CASSLVGGGTPYEQYF
cdr3_nt: TGTGCCAGCAGCTTAGTAGGGGGAGGGACCCCCTACGAGCAGTACTTC

j_call: TRBJ2-5
d_call: NA
clone_size: NA
v_call: TRBV28
cdr3_aa: CASSLRKGGLRSTQYF
cdr3_nt: TGTGCCAGCAGTTTAAGGAAGGGCGGACTAAGGTCGACCCAGTACTTC

j_call: TRBJ1-2
d_call: TRBD1
clone_size: NA
v_call: TRBV18
cdr3_aa: CASSGRDSYGYTF
cdr3_nt: TGTGCCAGCTCAGGTCGGGACAGCTATGGCTACACCTTC

j_call: TRBJ1-1
d_call: TRBD1
clone_size: NA
v_call: TRBV6-5
cdr3_aa: CASSLGQGEAFF
cdr3_nt: TGTGCCAGCAGTCTGGGACAGGGGGAAGCTTTCTTT

j_call: TRBJ1-5
d_call: NA
clone_size: NA
v_call: TRBV6-1
cdr3_aa: CASSEEVGDQPQHF
cdr3_nt: TGTGCCAGCAGTGAAGAGGTCGGCGATCAGCCCCAGCATTTT

j_call: TRBJ2-7
d_call: NA
clone_size: NA
v_call: TRBV21-1
cdr3_aa: CASPQYEQYF
cdr3_nt: TGTGCCAGCCCCCAATACGAGCAGTACTTC

j_call: TRBJ1-2
d_call: NA
clone_size: NA
v_call: TRBV6-5
cdr3_aa: CASSYSPKGGYTF
cdr3_nt: TGTGCCAGCAGTTACTCCCCCAAGGGTGGCTACACCTTC

j_call: TRBJ2-2
d_call: NA
clone_size: once
v_call: TRBV28
cdr3_aa: CASSFPPSFPRELFF
cdr3_nt: TGTGCCAGCAGTTTTCCCCCATCCTTCCCCCGGGAGCTGTTTTTT

j_call: TRBJ1-1
d_call: NA
clone_size: NA
v_call: TRBV2
cdr3_aa: CASRSYVGWTEAFF
cdr3_nt: TGTGCCAGCAGGTCATACGTGGGTTGGACTGAAGCTTTCTTT

j_call: TRBJ2-1
d_call: TRBD2
clone_size: NA
v_call: TRBV19
cdr3_aa: CATQHGGAGEEQFF
cdr3_nt: TGTGCCACTCAGCACGGGGGGGCCGGGGAAGAGCAGTTCTTC

j_call: TRBJ2-7
d_call: NA
clone_size: once
v_call: TRBV5-1
cdr3_aa: CASSDSGIQEQYF
cdr3_nt: TGCGCCAGCAGCGATTCAGGGATTCAAGAGCAGTACTTC

j_call: TRBJ1-3
d_call: NA
clone_size: NA
v_call: TRBV15
cdr3_aa: CATSRDPNSGNTIYF
cdr3_nt: TGTGCCACCAGCAGAGATCCCAACTCTGGAAACACCATATATTTT

j_call: TRBJ2-1
d_call: NA
clone_size: NA
v_call: TRBV6-6
cdr3_aa: CASSYSRVNEQFF
cdr3_nt: TGTGCCAGCAGTTATTCTCGGGTCAATGAGCAGTTCTTC

j_call: TRBJ1-4
d_call: TRBD1
clone_size: NA
v_call: TRBV7-3
cdr3_aa: CASSLSGQGLGEKLFF
cdr3_nt: TGTGCCAGCAGCTTAAGCGGACAGGGGCTGGGTGAAAAACTGTTTTTT

j_call: TRBJ2-1
d_call: TRBD1
clone_size: NA
v_call: TRBV27
cdr3_aa: CASSPGTGYNEQFF
cdr3_nt: TGTGCCAGCAGTCCCGGGACAGGGTACAATGAGCAGTTCTTC

j_call: TRBJ1-2
d_call: TRBD1
clone_size: NA
v_call: TRBV7-8
cdr3_aa: CASSWDRSNYGYTF
cdr3_nt: TGTGCCAGCAGCTGGGACAGATCCAACTATGGCTACACCTTC

j_call: TRBJ1-2
d_call: NA
clone_size: few
v_call: TRBV12-3/TRBV12-4
cdr3_aa: CASRGGRYGYTF
cdr3_nt: TGTGCCAGCCGGGGGGGTCGGTATGGCTACACCTTC

j_call: TRBJ1-6
d_call: NA
clone_size: NA
v_call: TRBV11-2
cdr3_aa: CASSPGGESPLHF
cdr3_nt: TGTGCCAGCAGCCCGGGGGGGGAGTCACCCCTCCACTTT

j_call: TRBJ2-2
d_call: TRBD2
clone_size: NA
v_call: TRBV5-4
cdr3_aa: CASSYSGTSGRSTGELFF
cdr3_nt: TGTGCCAGCAGCTACTCCGGGACTAGCGGGAGGTCTACCGGGGAGCTGTTTTTT

j_call: TRBJ1-5
d_call: NA
clone_size: NA
v_call: TRBV27
cdr3_aa: CASSFNGADTNQPQHF
cdr3_nt: TGTGCCAGCAGTTTCAATGGGGCCGACACCAATCAGCCCCAGCATTTT

j_call: TRBJ1-1
d_call: NA
clone_size: NA
v_call: TRBV19
cdr3_aa: CASSSGSGTEAFF
cdr3_nt: TGTGCCAGTAGCTCAGGGTCGGGCACTGAAGCTTTCTTT